This T cell receptor beta chain emerged from a study of blood T cells in healthy people across ages. Primers used in a second PCR of about 6 to 11 cycles were a sample-barcoded 5' primer and a J-beta primer mix. A single record per CDR3 protein comes from TCRdb applying MiXCR to the 5' RACE reads. The profile covers 850,000 to 1,000,000 distinct CDR3 sequences, with around 54% appearing a single time and over 20% taken by the ten largest. The length of the CDR3 is 14 residues. V gave up 4 bases and J gave up 6 bases; unmatched junction bases: 8. The rearrangement links TRBV12-3 or TRBV12-4 to TRBJ1-1, with 7 bases fitting TRBD1. The clonotype originates from a woman aged 55-75 years in good health. Source material: blood. CDR3 amino acids: CASSSRQGGAEAFF. In DNA, the CDR3 is TGTGCCAGCAGTTCCCGACAGGGCGGCGCTGAAGCTTTCTTT.